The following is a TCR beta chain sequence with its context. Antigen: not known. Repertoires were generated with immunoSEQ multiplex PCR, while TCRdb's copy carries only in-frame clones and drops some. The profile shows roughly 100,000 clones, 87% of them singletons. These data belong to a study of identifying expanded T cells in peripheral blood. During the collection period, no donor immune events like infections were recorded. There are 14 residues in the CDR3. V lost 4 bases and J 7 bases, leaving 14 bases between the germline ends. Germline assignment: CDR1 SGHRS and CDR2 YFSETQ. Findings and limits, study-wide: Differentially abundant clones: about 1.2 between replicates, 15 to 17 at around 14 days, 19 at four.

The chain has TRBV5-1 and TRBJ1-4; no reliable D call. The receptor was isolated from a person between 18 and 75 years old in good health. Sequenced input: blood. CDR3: CASSDLRLSEKLFF. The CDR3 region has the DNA TGCGCCAGCAGCGATCTAAGACTTAGTGAAAAACTGTTTTTT. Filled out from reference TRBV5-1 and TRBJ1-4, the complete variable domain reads KAGVTQTPRYLIKTRGQQVTLSCSPISGHRSVSWYQQTPGQGLQFLFEYFSETQRNKGNFPGRFSGRQFSNSRSEMNVSTLELGDSALYLCASSDLRLSEKLFFGSGTQLSVL.